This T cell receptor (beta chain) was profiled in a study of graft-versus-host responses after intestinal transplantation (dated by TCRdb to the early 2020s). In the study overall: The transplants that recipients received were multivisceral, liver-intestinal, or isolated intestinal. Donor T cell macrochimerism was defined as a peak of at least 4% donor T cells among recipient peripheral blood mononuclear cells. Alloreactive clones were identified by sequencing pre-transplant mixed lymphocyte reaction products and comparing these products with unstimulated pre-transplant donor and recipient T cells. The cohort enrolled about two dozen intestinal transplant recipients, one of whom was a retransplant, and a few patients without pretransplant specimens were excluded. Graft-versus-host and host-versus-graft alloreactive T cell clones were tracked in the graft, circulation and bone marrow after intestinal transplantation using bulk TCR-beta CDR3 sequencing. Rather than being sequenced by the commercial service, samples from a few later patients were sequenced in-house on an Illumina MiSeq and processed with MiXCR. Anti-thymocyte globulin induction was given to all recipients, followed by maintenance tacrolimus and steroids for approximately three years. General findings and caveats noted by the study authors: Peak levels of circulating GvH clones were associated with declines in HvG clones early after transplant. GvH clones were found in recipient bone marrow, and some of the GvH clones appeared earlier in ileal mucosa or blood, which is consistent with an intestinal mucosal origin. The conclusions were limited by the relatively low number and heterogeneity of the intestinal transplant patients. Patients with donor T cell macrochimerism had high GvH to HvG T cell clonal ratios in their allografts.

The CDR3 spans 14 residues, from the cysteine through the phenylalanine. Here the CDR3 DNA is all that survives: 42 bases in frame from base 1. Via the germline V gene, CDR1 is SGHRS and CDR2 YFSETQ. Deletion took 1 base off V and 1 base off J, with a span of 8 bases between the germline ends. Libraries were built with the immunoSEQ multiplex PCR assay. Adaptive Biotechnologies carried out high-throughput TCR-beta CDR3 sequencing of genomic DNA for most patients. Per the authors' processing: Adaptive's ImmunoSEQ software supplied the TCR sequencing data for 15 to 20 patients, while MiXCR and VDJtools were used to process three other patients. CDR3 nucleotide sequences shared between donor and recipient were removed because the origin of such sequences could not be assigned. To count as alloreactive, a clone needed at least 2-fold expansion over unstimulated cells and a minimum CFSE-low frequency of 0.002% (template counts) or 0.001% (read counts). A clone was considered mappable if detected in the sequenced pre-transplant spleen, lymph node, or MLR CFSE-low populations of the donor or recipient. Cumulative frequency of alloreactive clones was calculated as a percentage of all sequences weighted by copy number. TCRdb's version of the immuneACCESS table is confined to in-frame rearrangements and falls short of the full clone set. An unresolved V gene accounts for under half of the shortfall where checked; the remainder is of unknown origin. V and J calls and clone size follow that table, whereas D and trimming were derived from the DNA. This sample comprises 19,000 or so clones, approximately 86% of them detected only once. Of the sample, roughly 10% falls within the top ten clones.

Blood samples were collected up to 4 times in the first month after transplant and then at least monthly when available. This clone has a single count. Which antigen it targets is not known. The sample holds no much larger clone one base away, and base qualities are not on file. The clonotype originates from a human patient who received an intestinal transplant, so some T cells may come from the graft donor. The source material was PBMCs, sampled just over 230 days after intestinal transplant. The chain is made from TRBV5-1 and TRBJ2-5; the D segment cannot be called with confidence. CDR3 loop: CASSLFSFQETQYF. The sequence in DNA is TGCGCCAGCAGCTTGTTCAGCTTCCAAGAGACCCAGTACTTC.